Below are 32 T cell receptor beta chains sequenced from a single sample in a study of T cell responses to AZD1222 COVID-19 vaccine. Only in-frame clones appear in the TCRdb table, and some are missing; sequencing was by immunoSEQ multiplex PCR. This sample has fewer than 150,000 clones; over 90% occur once, and the top ten carry 0.85% to 0.95%. Here the sequenced sample was peripheral blood, taken on day 0 of AZD1222 vaccination. All receptors derive from an adult in good health.

The chain uses TRBV18 and TRBJ1-1; possibly TRBD1 for D (6 bases). V was shortened by 2 bases and J by 6 bases, with 16 bases between the two germline ends. The CDR3 is 15 amino acids. CDR1 is KGHSH and CDR2 is LQKENI in the germline V gene. The CDR3 DNA reads as TGTGCCAGCTCACCAAATGAGGACAGAGCACCTGAAGCTTTCTTT. Amino acid sequence: CASSPNEDRAPEAFF.

The chain links TRBV7-9 to TRBJ1-5; unclear D gene. Germline V lookup: CDR1 SEHNR, CDR2 FQNEAQ (reference sequence). This CDR3 has 13 residues. Trimming pared 2 bases from V and 2 bases from J, leaving 4 bases between. CDR3 amino acids: CASSLSGNQPQHF. The CDR3 DNA sequence: TGTGCCAGCAGCTTATCCGGCAATCAGCCCCAGCATTTT.

The V and J genes are TRBV5-1 and TRBJ2-7; 15 nucleotides agree with TRBD2. Germline CDR1 SGHRS, CDR2 YFSETQ. This CDR3 contains 17 residues. The V segment lost 4 bases and the J segment 5 bases; nucleotides outside the gene matches: 10. The CDR3 DNA reads TGCGCCAGCAGCCCCTCCGGACTAGCGGGGGGGGCGCACGAGCAGTACTTC. Translating it yields CASSPSGLAGGAHEQYF.

V is TRBV18 and J is TRBJ1-2, with TRBD1 identical over 7 bases. CDR1 is KGHSH, CDR2 LQKENI, per germline. V was pared by 6 bases and J by 2 bases, with 12 bases of the junction left unmatched. There are 16 residues in the CDR3. CDR3 amino acids: CASSDDRAPKNYGYTF. The CDR3 DNA is TGTGCCAGCTCCGACGACAGGGCCCCAAAGAACTATGGCTACACCTTC.

CDR3 residues: CASLTPGLNYGYTF. For the CDR3, the DNA is TGTGCCAGCCTGACGCCGGGGCTAAACTATGGCTACACCTTC. This chain joins TRBV19 and TRBJ1-2; a weak D match, TRBD1 (5 bases). The CDR3 sequence is 14 residues long. V lost 9 bases and J 2 bases, leaving 16 bases between the germline ends. Germline values: CDR1 LNHDA, CDR2 SQIVND (reference sequence).

This rearrangement joins TRBV7-9 to TRBJ2-5, with 10 bases matching TRBD1. Germline V lookup: CDR1 SEHNR, CDR2 FQNEAQ (reference sequence). Trimming removed 5 bases from V and 1 base from J; junction bases left unmatched: 4. The CDR3 covers 15 residues. The CDR3 DNA is TGTGCCAGCAGCCCCGGGACAGGGGCCCAAGAGACCCAGTACTTC. Amino acid sequence: CASSPGTGAQETQYF.

The chain is built from TRBV6-5 and TRBJ2-7; tentatively, D is TRBD2 (6 bases). This CDR3 is 12 amino acids long. V was cut by 9 bases and J by 3 bases, with 12 bases left in between. CDR1 is MNHEY and CDR2 is SVGAGI in the germline V gene. CDR3 in amino acids: CASGDWGYEQYF. CDR3 in DNA: TGTGCCAGTGGGGACTGGGGCTACGAGCAGTACTTC.

CDR3 in amino acids: CASSGGRDGELFF. The CDR3 coding sequence is TGTGCCAGCAGTGGGGGGCGTGACGGGGAGCTGTTTTTT. This chain links TRBV12-3 or TRBV12-4 with TRBJ2-2, with D possibly being TRBD1 or TRBD2 (6 bases each). The CDR3 is 13 residues long. Between the trimmed V and J ends, which lost 5 bases and 7 bases, there was a span of 11 bases.

This clone is a singleton in its sample. The chain couples TRBV28 to TRBJ1-5, with 7 bases that match TRBD1. Germline CDR1 reads MDHEN; CDR2 reads SYDVKM. The V gene end was trimmed by 2 bases and the J gene end by 3 bases; junction bases not matched to a gene: 4. This CDR3 comprises 15 residues. In DNA form, the CDR3 reads TGTGCCAGCAGTTTAAACAGGGGTATCAATCAGCCCCAGCATTTT. Amino acid sequence: CASSLNRGINQPQHF.

DNA of the CDR3: TGTGCCAGTAGTGTCTCCGACAGGGGCGAGCAGTACTTC. Protein: CASSVSDRGEQYF. J is TRBJ2-7 and V is TRBV19; 8 nucleotides match TRBD1. Germline CDR1 reads LNHDA; CDR2 reads SQIVND (reference sequence). V shed 5 bases and J 6 bases; nucleotides not matched to a gene: 6. This CDR3 is 13 amino acids long.

The chain links TRBV6-5 to TRBJ2-7; no firm D call. V lost 7 bases, J lost 3 bases, and 10 bases lay in between. CDR1 MNHEY and CDR2 SVGAGI come from the germline V gene. CDR3 length equals 12 residues. In DNA, the CDR3 is TGTGCCAGCACTCCCAGGAGCTACGAGCAGTACTTC. Its translation is CASTPRSYEQYF.

This chain uses TRBV5-1 with TRBJ1-1, with TRBD1 as a possible D gene (5 bases). Germline V lookup: CDR1 SGHRS, CDR2 YFSETQ. CDR3 length: 13 residues. Trimming cost V 4 bases and J 2 bases, with 9 bases left between them. The CDR3 nucleotides are TGCGCCAGCAGCGAGCAGGGAAACACTGAAGCTTTCTTT. It yields the protein CASSEQGNTEAFF.

The chain couples TRBV11-1 to TRBJ1-4; D is ambiguous. The CDR3 runs to 14 residues. Deletions cut 1 base from V and 3 bases from J, with 6 bases between. The germline V gene has CDR1 SGHAT and CDR2 FQDESV (reference sequence). The CDR3 loop is CASSLGRANEKLFF. CDR3 coding DNA: TGTGCCAGCAGCTTAGGACGGGCTAATGAAAAACTGTTTTTT.

The chain links TRBV10-3 to TRBJ2-2; the match to TRBD2 covers 7 bases. The V segment lost 3 bases and the J segment 3 bases; nucleotides outside the gene matches: 4. CDR3 length: 15 residues. The germline V gene has CDR1 ENHRY and CDR2 SYGVKD. In DNA form, the CDR3 reads TGTGCCATCAGTGACCAGCGGGGATACACCGGGGAGCTGTTTTTT. Its protein product is CAISDQRGYTGELFF.

J is TRBJ1-6 and V is TRBV5-1, with D possibly being TRBD1 (5 bases). Germline V lookup: CDR1 SGHRS, CDR2 YFSETQ. The V gene lost 4 bases and the J gene lost 10 bases, with 15 bases spanning the gap. This CDR3 region has 14 residues. As DNA, the CDR3 is TGCGCCAGCAGCGCGGGACCCTCCAGGTCACCCCTCCACTTT. It yields the protein CASSAGPSRSPLHF.

The chain combines TRBV5-1 with TRBJ1-2; 10 nucleotides match TRBD1. Germline-derived CDR1 and CDR2 are SGHRS and YFSETQ. Trimming at V came to 4 bases and at J to 8 bases, leaving 11 bases not matched to a gene. CDR3 length: 15 amino acids. CDR3 in amino acids: CASSAGTGVSKGYTF. CDR3 bases: TGCGCCAGCAGCGCCGGGACAGGGGTGTCAAAGGGCTACACCTTC.

The count of this clone is one. V gene TRBV5-6 combines with J gene TRBJ2-7, with D perhaps TRBD1 (5 bases). This CDR3 region has 12 residues. Between the trimmed V and J ends, which lost 4 bases and 7 bases, there was a span of 12 bases. Germline lookup yields CDR1 SGHDT and CDR2 YYEEEE. The CDR3 DNA follows: TGTGCCAGCAGCCTACTGGGGCGTGAGCAGTACTTC. Translation gives CASSLLGREQYF. The full variable domain, completed using reference TRBV5-6 and TRBJ2-7, is DAGVTQSPTHLIKTRGQQVTLRCSPKSGHDTVSWYQQALGQGPQFIFQYYEEEERQRGNFPDRFSGHQFPNYSSELNVNALLLGDSALYLCASSLLGREQYFGPGTRLTVT.

This chain joins TRBV7-9 and TRBJ2-2; possible D gene TRBD2, 7 bases. V shed 1 base and J shed 7 bases, with 16 bases lying between them. The CDR3 is 16 amino acids. CDR1 and CDR2 from the germline V gene are SEHNR and FQNEAQ (reference sequence). The CDR3 DNA sequence: TGTGCCAGCAGCTTAGGCGCGGGGGCGTTGGACGGGGAGCTGTTTTTT. It specifies CASSLGAGALDGELFF.

This chain links TRBV10-2 with TRBJ2-3; TRBD2 is a possible D gene (6 bases). The CDR3 covers 12 residues. Germline-derived CDR1 and CDR2 are WSHSY and SAAADI. V lost 6 bases, J lost 4 bases, and 8 bases lay in between. Written as DNA, the CDR3 is TGCGCCAGCAGGGCTAGCGCAGATACGCAGTATTTT. Translation gives CASRASADTQYF.

The chain is built from TRBV10-3 and TRBJ2-6, with D maybe TRBD1 (5 bases). The germline V gene encodes CDR1 ENHRY and CDR2 SYGVKD. The CDR3 is 14 residues long. V shed 11 bases and J shed 0 bases, with 11 bases lying between them. CDR3 nucleotide sequence: TGTGCCGTGTTACAGGACTCTGGGGCCAACGTCCTGACTTTC. It codes for CAVLQDSGANVLTF.

The chain links TRBV30 to TRBJ2-3; 7 nucleotides line up with TRBD1. The CDR3 spans 15 residues. CDR1 and CDR2 from the germline V gene are GTSNPN and SVGIG (reference sequence). V was clipped by 2 bases and J by 0 bases; unmatched bases: 5. In DNA form, the CDR3 reads TGTGCCTGGAGTTCCGGGACAGCGAGCACAGATACGCAGTATTTT. Amino acid sequence: CAWSSGTASTDTQYF.

This rearrangement joins TRBV2 to TRBJ1-6; no definite D call. CDR3 size: 13 residues. Germline values: CDR1 SNHLY, CDR2 FYNNEI. Trimming removed 7 bases from V and 5 bases from J, with 9 bases in between. CDR3 sequence (DNA): TGTGCCAGCACACGGCAGGATAATTCACCCCTCCACTTT. This encodes CASTRQDNSPLHF.

There are a few counts of this clone. The CDR3 sequence: CASSPGHGSTNEKLFF. CDR3 coding DNA: TGCGCCAGCAGCCCAGGCCACGGGTCAACTAATGAAAAACTGTTTTTT. The chain combines TRBV4-1 with TRBJ1-4; D unclear. The germline CDR1 and CDR2 sequences are MGHRA and YSYEKL. Trimming pared 4 bases from V and 0 bases from J, leaving 12 bases between. CDR3 size: 16 residues.

This chain uses TRBV6-4 with TRBJ2-2, with unresolved D. V shed 3 bases and J shed 5 bases, with 7 bases lying between them. The CDR3 length is 13 residues. Per germline, CDR1 MRHNA and CDR2 SNTAGT. CDR3 nucleotides: TGTGCCAGCAGTGAGGCTGAAACCGGGGAGCTGTTTTTT. It encodes CASSEAETGELFF.

J is TRBJ1-5 and V is TRBV13, with D possibly being TRBD1 (5 bases). Trimming cost V 4 bases and J 2 bases, with 15 bases left between them. Germline CDR1 is PRHDT and CDR2 is FYEKMQ (reference sequence). This CDR3 is 16 amino acids long. As DNA, the CDR3 is TGTGCCAGCAGCTCCGGCGGGGGGGGAGGCAATCAGCCCCAGCATTTT. The encoded protein is CASSSGGGGGNQPQHF.

The chain employs TRBV7-2 and TRBJ2-5, with 9 positions matching TRBD2. Germline CDR1 is SGHTA and CDR2 is FQGNSA. CDR3 size: 14 residues. Trimming removed 3 bases from V and 5 bases from J; junction bases left unmatched: 4. The CDR3 bases are TGTGCCAGCAGCTTGCAGCGGGGGGCTGAGACCCAGTACTTC. Translation: CASSLQRGAETQYF.

The V and J genes are TRBV15 and TRBJ1-2; D remains ambiguous. Germline V lookup: CDR1 LNHNV, CDR2 YYDKDF (reference sequence). This CDR3 has 17 amino acids. Trimming left V 0 bases short and J 6 bases short, with 20 bases between. In DNA form, the CDR3 reads TGTGCCACCAGCAGAGATTTATACCCTGATATAACTGATGGCTACACCTTC. This codes for CATSRDLYPDITDGYTF.

The V and J genes are TRBV5-1 and TRBJ1-3; 7 bases are a match to TRBD1. V trimming: 3 bases; J trimming: 0 bases; junction bases outside the gene matches: 3. Germline loops: CDR1 SGHRS, CDR2 YFSETQ. The length of the CDR3 is 15 residues. CDR3 loop: CASSSDRASGNTIYF. For the CDR3, the DNA is TGCGCCAGCAGCTCCGACAGGGCCTCTGGAAACACCATATATTTT.

This rearrangement joins TRBV6-5 to TRBJ1-1, with D unresolved. This CDR3 spans 13 amino acids. The germline V and J ends were trimmed by 6 bases and 1 base, with 9 bases remaining between them. The germline V gene encodes CDR1 MNHEY and CDR2 SVGAGI. The CDR3 coding sequence is TGTGCCAGCAGGGGGAATGGGAACACTGAAGCTTTCTTT. Translated: CASRGNGNTEAFF.

The chain employs TRBV2 and TRBJ1-4; D remains ambiguous. The CDR3 runs to 15 residues. CDR1 and CDR2 (germline): SNHLY, FYNNEI. The V and J ends lost 7 bases and 7 bases respectively, with 19 bases between them. CDR3 DNA: TGTGCCAGCAAGTTCACAGTAACATTGGGTGAAAAACTGTTTTTT. Encoded protein: CASKFTVTLGEKLFF.

V gene TRBV2 combines with J gene TRBJ1-5; D unclear. Germline V gives CDR1 SNHLY, CDR2 FYNNEI. V shed 7 bases and J shed 2 bases, with 9 bases lying between them. The CDR3 extends over 13 amino acids. The CDR3 bases are TGTGCCAGCACTGAGGAGGGCAATCAGCCCCAGCATTTT. Translating gives CASTEEGNQPQHF.

The V gene is TRBV27, the J gene TRBJ1-4; no clear D gene. V lost 3 bases, J lost 4 bases, and 6 bases lay in between. The CDR3 extends over 13 amino acids. Germline values: CDR1 MNHEY, CDR2 SMNVEV (reference sequence). CDR3 in DNA: TGTGCCAGCAGTTTGTGGAGTAATGAAAAACTGTTTTTT. This gives the protein CASSLWSNEKLFF.